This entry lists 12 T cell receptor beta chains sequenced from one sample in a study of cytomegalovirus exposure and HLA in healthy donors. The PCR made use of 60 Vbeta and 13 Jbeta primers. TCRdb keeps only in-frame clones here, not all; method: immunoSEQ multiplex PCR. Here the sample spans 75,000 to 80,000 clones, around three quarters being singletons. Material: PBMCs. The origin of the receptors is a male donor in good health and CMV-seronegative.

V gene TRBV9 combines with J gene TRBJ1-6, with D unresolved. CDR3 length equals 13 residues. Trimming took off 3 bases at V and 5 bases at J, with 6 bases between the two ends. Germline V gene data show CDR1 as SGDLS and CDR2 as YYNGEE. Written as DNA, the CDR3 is TGTGCCAGCAGCGAACTTAATAATTCACCCCTCCACTTT. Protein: CASSELNNSPLHF. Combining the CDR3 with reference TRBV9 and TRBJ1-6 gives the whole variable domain DSGVTQTPKHLITATGQRVTLRCSPRSGDLSVYWYQQSLDQGLQFLIQYYNGEERAKGNILERFSAQQFPDLHSELNLSSLELGDSALYFCASSELNNSPLHFGNGTRLTVT.

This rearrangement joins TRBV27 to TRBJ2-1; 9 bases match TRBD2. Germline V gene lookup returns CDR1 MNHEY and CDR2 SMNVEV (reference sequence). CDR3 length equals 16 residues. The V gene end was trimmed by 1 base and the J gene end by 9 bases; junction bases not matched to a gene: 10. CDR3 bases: TGTGCCAGCAGTTTATACGGACAGTCACTAGCGGGTGAGCAGTTCTTC. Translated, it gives CASSLYGQSLAGEQFF.

CDR3 sequence reads: CASSSIVSYEQYF. The CDR3 DNA reads as TGTGCCAGCAGCTCCATCGTGAGTTACGAGCAGTACTTC. The V and J genes are TRBV5-6 and TRBJ2-7; D call uncertain. The CDR3 sequence is 13 residues long. In germline, CDR1 is SGHDT, CDR2 YYEEEE. Trimming took 3 bases from V and 4 from J, leaving 11 bases between them.

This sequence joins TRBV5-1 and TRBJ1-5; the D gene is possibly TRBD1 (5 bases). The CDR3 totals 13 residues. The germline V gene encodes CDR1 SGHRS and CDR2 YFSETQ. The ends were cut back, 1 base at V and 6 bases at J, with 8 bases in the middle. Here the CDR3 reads CASSLMGLQPQHF. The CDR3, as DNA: TGCGCCAGCAGCTTGATGGGGCTTCAGCCCCAGCATTTT.

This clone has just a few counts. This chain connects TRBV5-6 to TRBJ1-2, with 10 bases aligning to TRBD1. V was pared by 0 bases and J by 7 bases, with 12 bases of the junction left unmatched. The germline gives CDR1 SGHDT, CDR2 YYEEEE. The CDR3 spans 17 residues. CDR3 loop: CASSLEGQGLLLTGYTF. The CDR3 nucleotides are TGTGCCAGCAGCTTGGAGGGACAGGGGCTTTTATTGACTGGCTACACCTTC.

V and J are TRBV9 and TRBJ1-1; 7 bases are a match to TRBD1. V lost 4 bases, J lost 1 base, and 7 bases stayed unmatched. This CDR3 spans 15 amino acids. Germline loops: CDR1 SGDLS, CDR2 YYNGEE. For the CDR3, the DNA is TGTGCCAGCAGCAATAGAGGGGGCGCGAACACTGAAGCTTTCTTT. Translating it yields CASSNRGGANTEAFF.

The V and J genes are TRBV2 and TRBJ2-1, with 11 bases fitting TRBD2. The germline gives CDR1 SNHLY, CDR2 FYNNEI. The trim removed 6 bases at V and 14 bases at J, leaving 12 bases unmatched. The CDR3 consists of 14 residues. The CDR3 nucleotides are TGTGCCAGCAGCCCCATAGCGGGGGGGTTGAGAAAGTTCTTC. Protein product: CASSPIAGGLRKFF.

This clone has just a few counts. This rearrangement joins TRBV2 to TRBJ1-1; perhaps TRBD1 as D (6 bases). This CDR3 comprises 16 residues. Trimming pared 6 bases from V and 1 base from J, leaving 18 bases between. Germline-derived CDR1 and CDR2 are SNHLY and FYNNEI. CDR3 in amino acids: CASRGAQGSGNTEAFF. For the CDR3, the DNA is TGTGCCAGCAGGGGCGCACAGGGAAGTGGGAACACTGAAGCTTTCTTT. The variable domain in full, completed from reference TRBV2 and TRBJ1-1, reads EPEVTQTPSHQVTQMGQEVILRCVPISNHLYFYWYRQILGQKVEFLVSFYNNEISEKSEIFDDQFSVERPDGSNFTLKIRSTKLEDSAMYFCASRGAQGSGNTEAFFGQGTRLTVV.

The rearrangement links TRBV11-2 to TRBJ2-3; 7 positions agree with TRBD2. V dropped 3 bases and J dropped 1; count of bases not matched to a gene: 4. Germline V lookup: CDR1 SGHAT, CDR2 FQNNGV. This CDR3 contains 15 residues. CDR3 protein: CASSLTSPRTDTQYF. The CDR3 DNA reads TGTGCCAGCAGCTTGACTAGCCCTCGCACAGATACGCAGTATTTT.

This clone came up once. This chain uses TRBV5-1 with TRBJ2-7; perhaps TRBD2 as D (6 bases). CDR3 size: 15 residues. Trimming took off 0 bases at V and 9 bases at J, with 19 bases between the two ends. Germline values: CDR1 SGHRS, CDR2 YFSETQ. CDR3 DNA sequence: TGCGCCAGCAGCTTGGATGGCGGGATTAGTCTGGGGCAGTACTTC. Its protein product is CASSLDGGISLGQYF.

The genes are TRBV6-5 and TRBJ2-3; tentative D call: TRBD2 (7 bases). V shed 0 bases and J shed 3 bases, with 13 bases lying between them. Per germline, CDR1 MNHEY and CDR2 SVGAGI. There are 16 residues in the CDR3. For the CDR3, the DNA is TGTGCCAGCAGTTACTCGAGTGGGAGGGGGACAGATACGCAGTATTTT. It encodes CASSYSSGRGTDTQYF.

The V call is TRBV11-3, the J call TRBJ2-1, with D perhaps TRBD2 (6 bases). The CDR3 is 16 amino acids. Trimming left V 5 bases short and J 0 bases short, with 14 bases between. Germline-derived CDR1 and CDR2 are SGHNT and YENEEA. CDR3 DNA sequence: TGTGCCAGCAGCCCCGCGGGATATAGCTCCTACAATGAGCAGTTCTTC. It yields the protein CASSPAGYSSYNEQFF.